This is a list of T cell receptor beta chains from one sample in a study of T cell responses to AZD1222 COVID-19 vaccine. Measured with immunoSEQ multiplex PCR; TCRdb has only the in-frame clones, and not every one. The data hold roughly 150,000 clones, with 93% observed a single time. The sequencing here drew on peripheral blood, taken on day 0 of AZD1222 vaccination. The source is an adult in good health. Each CDR3 is given with its conserved first and last residue. The D gene is left open where the match is weak. The listing skips clone size in some rows; elsewhere it reads once, few, many or a size class.

j_gene: TRBJ1-5; d_gene: TRBD1; abundance: .; v_gene: TRBV28; CDR3aa: CASDKGRGQGGSNQPQHF; CDR3nt: TGTGCCAGCGACAAGGGACGGGGACAGGGAGGTAGCAATCAGCCCCAGCATTTT
j_gene: TRBJ2-5; d_gene: .; abundance: .; v_gene: TRBV6-5; CDR3aa: CASTGAGQETQYF; CDR3nt: TGTGCCAGCACGGGAGCGGGCCAAGAGACCCAGTACTTC
j_gene: TRBJ1-6; d_gene: TRBD1; abundance: .; v_gene: TRBV28; CDR3aa: CASSLGRDRGNSPLHF; CDR3nt: TGTGCCAGCAGTTTAGGACGGGACAGGGGTAATTCACCCCTCCACTTT
j_gene: TRBJ2-7; d_gene: .; abundance: .; v_gene: TRBV23-1; CDR3aa: CASSLRGTRYEQYF; CDR3nt: TGCGCCAGCAGTCTCCGTGGGACGAGGTACGAGCAGTACTTC
j_gene: TRBJ1-3; d_gene: .; abundance: .; v_gene: TRBV30; CDR3aa: CAWSEGPSFGNTIYF; CDR3nt: TGTGCCTGGAGTGAGGGCCCTAGCTTCGGAAACACCATATATTTT
j_gene: TRBJ2-3; d_gene: .; abundance: once; v_gene: TRBV19; CDR3aa: CASSIRLNTDTQYF; CDR3nt: TGTGCCAGTAGTATAAGACTCAACACAGATACGCAGTATTTT
j_gene: TRBJ1-1; d_gene: .; abundance: .; v_gene: TRBV29-1; CDR3aa: CSVELGIDTEAFF; CDR3nt: TGCAGCGTTGAACTGGGAATCGACACTGAAGCTTTCTTT
j_gene: TRBJ2-7; d_gene: .; abundance: once; v_gene: TRBV24-1; CDR3aa: CATSDLNVYEQYF; CDR3nt: TGTGCCACCAGTGATTTGAACGTCTACGAGCAGTACTTC
j_gene: TRBJ1-2; d_gene: .; abundance: .; v_gene: TRBV4-2; CDR3aa: CASSQESRIYNYGYTF; CDR3nt: TGTGCCAGCAGCCAAGAAAGCAGGATATATAACTATGGCTACACCTTC
j_gene: TRBJ1-5; d_gene: .; abundance: few; v_gene: TRBV29-1; CDR3aa: CSVGTDSNQPQHF; CDR3nt: TGCAGCGTGGGGACTGATAGCAATCAGCCCCAGCATTTT
j_gene: TRBJ1-3; d_gene: .; abundance: .; v_gene: TRBV5-1; CDR3aa: CASSLAAQTSGNTIYF; CDR3nt: TGCGCCAGCAGCTTGGCCGCACAAACGTCCGGAAACACCATATATTTT
j_gene: TRBJ1-5; d_gene: TRBD1; abundance: .; v_gene: TRBV15; CDR3aa: CATSTGTGGVQPQHF; CDR3nt: TGTGCCACCAGCACGGGGACAGGTGGTGTTCAGCCCCAGCATTTT
j_gene: TRBJ2-1; d_gene: .; abundance: .; v_gene: TRBV6-5; CDR3aa: CASSYGRGTEQFF; CDR3nt: TGTGCCAGCAGTTACGGCCGGGGGACTGAGCAGTTCTTC
j_gene: TRBJ2-4; d_gene: TRBD2; abundance: .; v_gene: TRBV19; CDR3aa: CASSIAGGGIDNIQYF; CDR3nt: TGTGCCAGTAGTATAGCCGGGGGAGGGATCGACAACATTCAGTACTTC
j_gene: TRBJ2-5; d_gene: TRBD2; abundance: .; v_gene: TRBV19; CDR3aa: CASSISSGNQETQYF; CDR3nt: TGTGCCAGTAGTATTTCGAGCGGGAACCAAGAGACCCAGTACTTC
j_gene: TRBJ2-2; d_gene: TRBD2; abundance: .; v_gene: TRBV4-1; CDR3aa: CASSKGLAGVGTGELFF; CDR3nt: TGCGCCAGCAGCAAGGGACTAGCGGGAGTAGGTACCGGGGAGCTGTTTTTT
j_gene: TRBJ1-2; d_gene: .; abundance: .; v_gene: TRBV7-9; CDR3aa: CASSLASGTYGYTF; CDR3nt: TGTGCCAGCAGCTTAGCGTCGGGGACCTATGGCTACACCTTC
j_gene: TRBJ1-1; d_gene: .; abundance: .; v_gene: TRBV19; CDR3aa: CATRDKRIEAFF; CDR3nt: TGTGCCACCCGGGACAAGAGGATTGAAGCTTTCTTT
j_gene: TRBJ2-7; d_gene: .; abundance: .; v_gene: TRBV6-4; CDR3aa: CASSVQEGSYEQYF; CDR3nt: TGTGCCAGCAGTGTTCAGGAGGGCTCCTACGAGCAGTACTTC
j_gene: TRBJ1-5; d_gene: TRBD1; abundance: .; v_gene: TRBV5-8; CDR3aa: CASGKGDRASNQPQHF; CDR3nt: TGTGCCAGCGGCAAAGGGGACAGGGCCTCTAATCAGCCCCAGCATTTT
j_gene: TRBJ1-4; d_gene: .; abundance: .; v_gene: TRBV7-9; CDR3aa: CASSLGTSWEKLFF; CDR3nt: TGTGCCAGCAGCTTAGGGACCTCGTGGGAAAAACTGTTTTTT
j_gene: TRBJ1-1; d_gene: .; abundance: few; v_gene: TRBV5-1; CDR3aa: CASSLSSENTEAFF; CDR3nt: TGCGCCAGCAGCTTGAGCAGCGAGAACACTGAAGCTTTCTTT
j_gene: TRBJ1-6; d_gene: .; abundance: .; v_gene: TRBV2; CDR3aa: CASCKEAGGNSPLHF; CDR3nt: TGTGCCAGCTGTAAGGAGGCAGGCGGGAATTCACCCCTCCACTTT
j_gene: TRBJ2-3; d_gene: TRBD2; abundance: once; v_gene: TRBV9; CDR3aa: CASSSRTSGIDTQYF; CDR3nt: TGTGCCAGCAGCTCCCGGACTAGCGGGATAGATACGCAGTATTTT
j_gene: TRBJ2-1; d_gene: .; abundance: .; v_gene: TRBV5-6; CDR3aa: CASSLLGVDEQFF; CDR3nt: TGTGCCAGCAGCTTGCTTGGTGTTGATGAGCAGTTCTTC
j_gene: TRBJ1-5; d_gene: .; abundance: .; v_gene: TRBV4-1; CDR3aa: CASRGTSNSNQPQHF; CDR3nt: TGCGCCAGCAGAGGCACCTCAAATAGCAATCAGCCCCAGCATTTT
j_gene: TRBJ2-5; d_gene: TRBD2; abundance: once; v_gene: TRBV7-9; CDR3aa: CASSSLAGQETQYF; CDR3nt: TGTGCCAGCAGCTCCTTAGCGGGACAAGAGACCCAGTACTTC
j_gene: TRBJ2-5; d_gene: TRBD2; abundance: .; v_gene: TRBV11-2; CDR3aa: CASSLESGFGGRSRETQYF; CDR3nt: TGTGCCAGCAGCTTAGAAAGCGGGTTTGGCGGGAGGAGTCGAGAGACCCAGTACTTC
j_gene: TRBJ1-5; d_gene: .; abundance: .; v_gene: TRBV29-1; CDR3aa: CSVGGQDQPQHF; CDR3nt: TGCAGCGTTGGGGGGCAGGATCAGCCCCAGCATTTT
j_gene: TRBJ1-2; d_gene: .; abundance: .; v_gene: TRBV6-1; CDR3aa: CASSENQLYGYTF; CDR3nt: TGTGCCAGCAGTGAAAACCAGTTATATGGCTACACCTTC
j_gene: TRBJ2-5; d_gene: .; abundance: few; v_gene: TRBV5-1; CDR3aa: CASSEDSGEETQYF; CDR3nt: TGCGCCAGCAGCGAGGACTCCGGGGAGGAGACCCAGTACTTC
j_gene: TRBJ2-3; d_gene: TRBD2; abundance: .; v_gene: TRBV30; CDR3aa: CAWGLAGGTDTQYF; CDR3nt: TGTGCCTGGGGACTAGCGGGAGGCACAGATACGCAGTATTTT
j_gene: TRBJ2-5; d_gene: TRBD2; abundance: .; v_gene: TRBV5-1; CDR3aa: CASSAMGLAEGETQYF; CDR3nt: TGCGCCAGCAGCGCGATGGGACTAGCGGAGGGAGAGACCCAGTACTTC
j_gene: TRBJ2-7; d_gene: .; abundance: .; v_gene: TRBV28; CDR3aa: CASRTGNNYEQYF; CDR3nt: TGTGCCAGCAGGACAGGCAATAACTACGAGCAGTACTTC
j_gene: TRBJ1-1; d_gene: .; abundance: .; v_gene: TRBV20-1; CDR3aa: CSASVDEAFF; CDR3nt: TGCAGTGCTAGTGTGGATGAAGCTTTCTTT